The present T cell receptor (beta chain) was sequenced within a study of CXCR3-negative and CXCR3-positive naive CD8 T cells. Germline CDR1 MDHEN, CDR2 SYDVKM. The CDR3 has 15 residues. Findings and limits, study-wide: Naive cells positive for CXCR3 carried more hydrophobic TRB CDR3s than CXCR3-negative ones.

In regard to this clonotype: Antigen unknown.

The TRB cDNA libraries were prepared by 5' RACE with UMI labels. TCRdb processed the 5' RACE reads again and assigns one entry to each CDR3 protein, with no DNA. The sample has about 56,000 distinct CDR3 sequences. The sequence was collected from a human donor in good health. Some clones in this sample may be carry-over from other donors' samples. This chain links TRBV28 with TRBJ1-2; TCRdb's D call, TRBD1, is unchecked because there is no DNA. Sequenced input: naive CXCR3+ CD8+ T cells from blood. Documented subset: CD45RO-CCR7+CD27+CD95- naive CD8+ T cells expressing CXCR3 (TNR3+). CDR3 protein: CASRLRTGVRFGYTF.